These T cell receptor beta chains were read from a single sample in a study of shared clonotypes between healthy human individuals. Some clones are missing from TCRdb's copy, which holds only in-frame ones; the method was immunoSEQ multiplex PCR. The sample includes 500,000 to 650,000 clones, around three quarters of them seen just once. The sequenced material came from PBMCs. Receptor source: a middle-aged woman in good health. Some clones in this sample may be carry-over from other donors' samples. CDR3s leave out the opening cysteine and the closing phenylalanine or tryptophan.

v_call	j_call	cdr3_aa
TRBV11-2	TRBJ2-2	ASSRDRIGELF
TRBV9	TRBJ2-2	ASSAEQGLSTGELF
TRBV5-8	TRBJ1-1	ASSLDRGQEAF
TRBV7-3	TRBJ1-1	ASSGQGPGTEAF
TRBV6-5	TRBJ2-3	ASKSGDTQY
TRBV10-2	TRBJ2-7	ASSDRVGSAYEQY
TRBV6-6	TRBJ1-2	ASVLSGAGGYT
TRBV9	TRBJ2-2	ASTTSGIKHTSVNTGELF
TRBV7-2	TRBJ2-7	ASSQSPTSGTYEQY
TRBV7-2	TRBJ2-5	ASSLLPPLAGRQETQY
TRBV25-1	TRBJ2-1	ASRHDSYNEQF
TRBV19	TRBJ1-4	ASSVLTDLEKLF
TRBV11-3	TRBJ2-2	ASSSLAGATGELF
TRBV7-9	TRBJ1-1	ASSPQVGADTEAF
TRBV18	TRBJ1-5	ASSPIGGDQPQH